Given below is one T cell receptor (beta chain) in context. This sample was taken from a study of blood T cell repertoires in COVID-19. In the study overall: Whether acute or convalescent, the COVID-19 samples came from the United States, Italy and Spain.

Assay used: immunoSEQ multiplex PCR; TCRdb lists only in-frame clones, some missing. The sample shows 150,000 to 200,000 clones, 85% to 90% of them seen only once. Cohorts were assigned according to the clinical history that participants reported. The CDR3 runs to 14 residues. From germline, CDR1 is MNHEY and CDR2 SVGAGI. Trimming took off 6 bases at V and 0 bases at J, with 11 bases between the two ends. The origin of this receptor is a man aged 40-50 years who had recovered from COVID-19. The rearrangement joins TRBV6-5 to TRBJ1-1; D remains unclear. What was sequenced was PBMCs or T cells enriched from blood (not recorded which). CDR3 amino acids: CASRAGVLNTEAFF. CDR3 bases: TGTGCCAGCAGGGCTGGAGTCCTGAACACTGAAGCTTTCTTT.